This TCR beta chain derives from a study of blood T cell repertoires in COVID-19. The V and J ends lost 4 bases and 2 bases respectively, with 6 bases between them. The CDR3 is 12 residues long. Here immunoSEQ multiplex PCR was the method, and the copy in TCRdb shows in-frame clones only, minus some. The table records 70,000 to 100,000 clones, 89% of them present only once. The chain links TRBV12-3 or TRBV12-4 to TRBJ2-7, with unresolved D. The clonotype comes from a man in his fifties or sixties with COVID-19, enrolled during active disease. The sample taken for sequencing was peripheral blood. CDR3 amino acids: CASSWSAYEQYF. CDR3 DNA: TGTGCCAGCAGTTGGTCAGCCTACGAGCAGTACTTC.